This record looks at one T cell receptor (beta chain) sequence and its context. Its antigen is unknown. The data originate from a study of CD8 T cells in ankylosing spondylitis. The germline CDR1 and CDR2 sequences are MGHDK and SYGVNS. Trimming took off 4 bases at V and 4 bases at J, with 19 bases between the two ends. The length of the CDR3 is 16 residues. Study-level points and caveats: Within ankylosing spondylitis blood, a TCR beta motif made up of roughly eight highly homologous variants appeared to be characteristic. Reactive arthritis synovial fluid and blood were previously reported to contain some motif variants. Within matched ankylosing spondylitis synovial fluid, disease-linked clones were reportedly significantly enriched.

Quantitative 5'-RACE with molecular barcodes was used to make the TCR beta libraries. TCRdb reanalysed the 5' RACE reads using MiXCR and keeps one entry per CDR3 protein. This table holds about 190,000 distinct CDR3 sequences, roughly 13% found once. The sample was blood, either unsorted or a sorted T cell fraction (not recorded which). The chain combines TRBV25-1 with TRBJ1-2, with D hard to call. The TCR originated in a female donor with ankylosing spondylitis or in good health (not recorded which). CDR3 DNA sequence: TGTGCCAGCAGTGCAGTAGGAGGAGGACGAACCTATGGCTACACCTTC. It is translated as CASSAVGGGRTYGYTF.